This T cell receptor (beta chain) was documented in a study of breast tumors, draining lymph nodes, adjacent tissues. Study outcomes and limitations: Compared with basal-like, luminal-like tumors shared significantly more repertoire with nontumor tissue. That most tumor T cells come from lymph nodes remained unproven. Compared with lymph nodes, tumors were less diverse; compared with nontumor tissue, more.

This clonotype was observed a handful of times. No antigen is known for it. TCRdb recomputed calls from the multiplex PCR reads with MiXCR, one row per CDR3 protein. The table lists some 140,000 distinct CDR3 sequences, 21% of them singletons. The CDR3 has 19 residues. Trimming removed 2 bases from V and 0 bases from J, with 20 bases in between. Germline assignment: CDR1 MRHNA and CDR2 SNTAGT. Samples came from axillary lymph nodes draining the breast cancer. The chain recombines TRBV6-4 with TRBJ1-5; D uncertain. The clonotype was recovered from a female donor with breast cancer. Some clones in this sample may be carry-over from other donors' samples. Material: axillary lymph node tissue. CDR3 residues: CASSDGESPILYSNQPQHF. CDR3 sequence (DNA): TGTGCCAGCAGTGACGGGGAGTCCCCGATTCTCTATAGCAATCAGCCCCAGCATTTT.